The clone carrying this TCR beta chain was counted at least ten times. The antigen is undetermined. Germline CDR1 reads ENHRY; CDR2 reads SYGVKD. The CDR3 length is 15 residues. The trim removed 1 base at V and 0 bases at J, leaving 3 bases unmatched. Constant-segment primers and 5'RACE yielded cDNA libraries for TCR alpha and TCR beta, each carrying sample barcodes and UMIs. Using its own MiXCR run on the 5' RACE reads, TCRdb lists one record per CDR3 protein. The sample shows a few hundred thousand distinct CDR3 sequences, 15% to 20% of them seen only once. The sample comes from a study of T-cell memory formation after mild COVID-19. Study context: The two donors had largely donor-specific TCR clusters. Study observations and caveats: Still unconfirmed is whether the second-wave clones peaking on day 37 recognized SARS-CoV-2. Later expanders leaned CD4+, whereas day 15 to 85 contracting clones were balanced CD4/CD8.

The receptor's source is a man between 18 and 29 years old who had mild COVID-19 (a few samples of this study predate the infection). Cell type and time point are not known. Sequenced material: PBMCs or a T cell subset sorted from them (not recorded which). V usage is TRBV10-3 and J usage is TRBJ2-7; 7 nucleotides align to TRBD1. The CDR3 sequence: CAISEYRDSSYEQYF. CDR3 bases: TGTGCCATCAGTGAGTATAGGGACAGCTCCTACGAGCAGTACTTC.